This T cell receptor (beta chain) was retrieved from a study of cytomegalovirus exposure and HLA in healthy donors. Regarding this clone: Antigen specificity is unknown.

The V gene lost 0 bases and the J gene lost 1 base, with 12 bases spanning the gap. The CDR3 spans 16 residues. Germline V gene data show CDR1 as SGDLS and CDR2 as YYNGEE. Study results and limitations: What TCR beta sequences reportedly achieved was accurate prediction of HLA-A and HLA-B alleles in most subjects. For most TCR sequences rarity was the rule, although some public TCRs occurred in many donors.

The PCR contained 60 Vbeta and 13 Jbeta primers. Clones were sequenced by immunoSEQ multiplex PCR, and TCRdb holds only the in-frame ones, with some missing. The sample data list some 70,000 clones. Input material: PBMCs. The chain is built from TRBV9 and TRBJ2-3, with D tentatively TRBD1 (6 bases). This receptor was taken from a female donor in good health and CMV-seropositive. CDR3 sequence reads: CASSVASWTGTDTQYF. The CDR3 nucleotides are TGTGCCAGCAGCGTAGCTAGTTGGACAGGCACAGATACGCAGTATTTT.